The 18 T cell receptor beta chains reported below all come from one sample, sequenced in a study of blood T cells in healthy people across ages. A second PCR of about 6 to 11 cycles used a sample-barcoded 5' primer and a J-beta primer mix. TCRdb analysed the 5' RACE reads with MiXCR anew, one entry per CDR3 protein. The data show hundreds of thousands of distinct CDR3 sequences, with roughly 21% seen just once and 3% to 4.5% held by the top ten. The material sequenced was blood. The receptors were gathered from a man in his 70s in good health.

This chain links TRBV2 with TRBJ2-1, with D possibly matching TRBD1 (6 bases). Near its end, the DNA agrees better with TRBJ2-5, so the J call may be wrong. The CDR3 contains 15 residues. CDR1 SNHLY and CDR2 FYNNEI come from the germline V gene. CDR3 protein: CASGEVLGQKETQYF. As DNA, the CDR3 is TGTGCCAGCGGGGAAGTCCTCGGACAGAAAGAGACCCAGTACTTC.

The rearrangement joins TRBV20-1 to TRBJ2-5; 11 bases agree with TRBD2. Matching the DNA end better, TRBJ2-7 makes the J call doubtful. This CDR3 comprises 17 residues. CDR1 DFQATT and CDR2 SNEGSKA come from the germline V gene (reference sequence). DNA of the CDR3: TGCAGTGCTAGAGAGAGGGCTAGCGGGAGGCCCCTCTACGAGCAGTACTTC. Its translation: CSARERASGRPLYEQYF.

In its sample, this clonotype was seen a few times. The J gene is TRBJ2-5, the V gene TRBV20-1, with 7 bases identical to TRBD2. CDR3 size: 13 residues. Trimming took 4 bases from V and 5 from J; bases not matched to a gene: 7. Germline V gene lookup returns CDR1 DFQATT and CDR2 SNEGSKA (reference sequence). The CDR3 DNA follows: TGCAGTGCTACCCCTGGGGGGGTTGAGACCCAGTACTTC. It translates to CSATPGGVETQYF.

Many counts were recorded for this clonotype. CDR3 region: CASKPGSTTNEKLFF. In DNA form, the CDR3 reads TGCGCCAGCAAACCGGGGAGCACAACTAATGAAAAACTGTTTTTT. The chain combines TRBV5-1 with TRBJ1-4; D gene unclear. Trimming stripped 6 bases from V and 0 bases from J, with 12 bases between. The CDR3 runs to 15 residues. CDR1 is SGHRS and CDR2 is YFSETQ in the germline V gene.

Points on this clonotype: Germline and junction disagree at one end, which may indicate a read error. The chain carries TRBV5-6 and TRBJ2-1, with 11 bases aligning to TRBD2. The CDR3 loop spans 16 amino acids. Per germline, CDR1 SGHDT and CDR2 YYEEEE. CDR3 loop: CASSLAVLAGGNEQSF. CDR3 coding DNA: TGTGCCAGCAGCTTGGCCGTTCTAGCGGGAGGCAATGAGCAGTCCTTC.

This clonotype has ten or more counts. The chain employs TRBV7-2 and TRBJ2-1; 13 bases are shared with TRBD2. The CDR3 runs 14 residues. Looked up from germline, CDR1 is SGHTA and CDR2 is FQGNSA. With V trimmed by 5 bases and J by 8 bases, 3 bases remained unmatched. Here the CDR3 reads CASSLGLAGDEQFF. The CDR3 nucleotides are TGTGCCAGCAGCCTCGGACTAGCGGGAGATGAGCAGTTCTTC.

In DNA, the CDR3 is TGCAGTGCAATCGACAGGGCCCCCGGGTCAGATACGCAGTATTTT. This sequence encodes CSAIDRAPGSDTQYF. The rearrangement uses TRBV20-1 and TRBJ2-3; 7 bases line up with TRBD1. CDR3 length equals 15 residues. V gave up 6 bases and J gave up 4 bases; unmatched junction bases: 13. Germline V gene data show CDR1 as DFQATT and CDR2 as SNEGSKA (reference sequence).

This chain joins TRBV20-1 and TRBJ2-7, with TRBD2 matching over 14 bases. The ends lost 0 bases at V and 4 bases at J; junction bases unmatched: 5. Germline V CDR1 and CDR2: DFQATT, SNEGSKA (reference sequence). The CDR3 spans 16 residues. CDR3 loop: CSARDAGTSGSYEQYF. The DNA for the CDR3 is TGCAGTGCTAGAGATGCCGGGACTAGCGGGAGTTACGAGCAGTACTTC.

This clonotype was observed a handful of times. The chain employs TRBV7-3 and TRBJ2-1; D is ambiguous. Germline loops: CDR1 SGHTA, CDR2 FQGTGA. The CDR3 length is 14 residues. V shed 5 bases and J shed 0 bases, with 8 bases lying between them. CDR3: CASSQSSSYNEQFF. The DNA of the CDR3 is TGTGCCAGCAGCCAAAGTAGCTCCTACAATGAGCAGTTCTTC.

The chain is built from TRBV28 and TRBJ2-7; TRBD1 might be the D (6 bases). The germline V gene encodes CDR1 MDHEN and CDR2 SYDVKM. The CDR3 loop spans 18 amino acids. Trimming cost V 7 bases and J 7 bases, with 32 bases left between them. The CDR3 loop is CASTDTGTLALTFHEQYF. The CDR3 DNA reads TGTGCCAGCACCGACACCGGGACACTCGCCCTTACCTTTCATGAGCAGTACTTC.

V gene TRBV29-1 combines with J gene TRBJ2-5; TRBD1 matches 10 bases. In germline, CDR1 is SQVTM, CDR2 ANQGSEA. CDR3 length: 13 residues. Trimming cost V 5 bases and J 4 bases; bases outside gene matches: 4. The CDR3, as DNA: TGCAGCGTTATTGGACAGGGGGTAGAGACCCAGTACTTC. Translating it yields CSVIGQGVETQYF.

V gene TRBV14 combines with J gene TRBJ2-5; 9 nucleotides line up with TRBD2. The assigned J gene may be wrong: the sequence end matches TRBJ2-7 better. Looked up from germline, CDR1 is SGHDN and CDR2 is FVKESK. This CDR3 has 14 amino acids. CDR3 DNA: TGTGCCAGCAGCGCGGGACTAGCCCCCAGCGAGCAGTACTTC. This encodes CASSAGLAPSEQYF.

As for this clonotype: One junction end does not reproduce the germline sequence, and a read error may be involved. The V call is TRBV6-1, the J call TRBJ1-5; 10 bases align to TRBD1. The CDR3 runs to 15 residues. Germline V gene sequence: CDR1 MNHNS, CDR2 SASEGT. In DNA, the CDR3 is TGTGCCGGCAGTGGGGGACAGGGGTCGTATCAGCCCCAGCATTTT. As protein: CAGSGGQGSYQPQHF.

This clonotype was detected only a few times. A read error is likely, as this CDR3 ends without the conserved phenylalanine or tryptophan. The rearrangement joins TRBV20-1 to TRBJ2-7; 12 bases match TRBD2. Germline V lookup: CDR1 DFQATT, CDR2 SNEGSKA (reference sequence). The V segment lost 1 base and the J segment 3 bases; nucleotides outside the gene matches: 10. This CDR3 spans 17 amino acids. The CDR3 DNA is TGCAGTGCTAGAGTTCCGAGGCTAGCGGGAGGGATCTACGAGCAGTACCTC. It encodes CSARVPRLAGGIYEQYL.

This chain uses TRBV27 with TRBJ2-6; D not certain. Trimming took 4 bases from V and 6 from J, leaving 7 bases between them. The CDR3 is made up of 13 amino acids. The germline CDR1 and CDR2 sequences are MNHEY and SMNVEV (reference sequence). The CDR3 sequence is CASSSIPANVLTF. CDR3 DNA sequence: TGTGCCAGCAGTTCCATACCGGCCAACGTCCTGACTTTC. Filled out from reference TRBV27 and TRBJ2-6, the complete variable domain reads EAQVTQNPRYLITVTGKKLTVTCSQNMNHEYMSWYRQDPGLGLRQIYYSMNVEVTDKGDVPEGYKVSRKEKRNFPLILESPSPNQTSLYFCASSSIPANVLTFGAGSRLTVL.

A few counts support this clonotype. The chain combines TRBV5-1 with TRBJ2-5; TRBD1 matches at 8 bases. Unmatched junction bases numbered 4, after V lost 0 bases and J lost 3 bases. Germline values: CDR1 SGHRS, CDR2 YFSETQ. This CDR3 spans 15 amino acids. The CDR3: CASSLDNRGKETQYF. Written as DNA, the CDR3 is TGCGCCAGCAGCTTGGACAACAGGGGGAAAGAGACCCAGTACTTC. Filled out from reference TRBV5-1 and TRBJ2-5, the complete variable domain reads KAGVTQTPRYLIKTRGQQVTLSCSPISGHRSVSWYQQTPGQGLQFLFEYFSETQRNKGNFPGRFSGRQFSNSRSEMNVSTLELGDSALYLCASSLDNRGKETQYFGPGTRLLVL.

The chain carries TRBV14 and TRBJ2-2; 10 nucleotides line up with TRBD1. This CDR3 spans 18 amino acids. Looked up from germline, CDR1 is SGHDN and CDR2 is FVKESK. V shed 5 bases and J 7 bases; nucleotides not matched to a gene: 16. In DNA, the CDR3 is TGTGCCAGCAGCAGACAGAGGGACAGGGGATATCCTAGCGGGGAGCTGTTTTTT. It yields the protein CASSRQRDRGYPSGELFF.

This clonotype was counted only a few times. The chain uses TRBV5-1 and TRBJ1-2; possibly TRBD1 for D (5 bases). Trimming removed 0 bases from V and 7 bases from J, with 10 bases in between. Germline CDR1 is SGHRS and CDR2 is YFSETQ. The CDR3 is made up of 13 amino acids. CDR3 sequence: CASSLGPGTGYTF. DNA for the CDR3: TGCGCCAGCAGCTTGGGACCAGGGACTGGCTACACCTTC.